This T cell receptor beta chain was obtained from a study of post-analysis software for immune sequencing data. TCR beta cDNA libraries had unique molecular identifiers. Roughly 500,000 cDNA molecules were obtained from roughly 1.1 to 9.2 million T cells. TCRdb recomputed calls from the PCR reads with MiXCR, one row per CDR3 protein. The sample lists almost 700,000 distinct CDR3 sequences, approximately 60% occurring once. This clonotype was recorded only once. Its target is unknown. Overall study findings and caveats: Normalized Chao1 diversity was significantly lower in multiple sclerosis patients than in controls.

This clonotype was obtained from a girl aged 2-15 years with multiple sclerosis. Sequencing was carried out using blood.

CDR3 in DNA: TGTGCTAGTGGTTTGCGTTTGGGGGGACACTACTCCTACAATGAGCAGTTCTTC. Translation: CASGLRLGGHYSYNEQFF. The chain combines TRBV12-5 with TRBJ2-1; D is tentatively TRBD1 or TRBD2 (6 bases each). CDR1 and CDR2 (germline): LGHNT, FRNRAP. Trimming cost V 2 bases and J 0 bases, with 17 bases left between them. The CDR3 runs to 18 residues.